This passage covers 28 T cell receptor beta chains from one sample sequenced in a study of blood T cell repertoires in COVID-19 (dated by TCRdb to the early 2020s). The method behind the library was the immunoSEQ multiplex PCR assay. TCRdb mirrors the immuneACCESS table, restricted to in-frame sequences. Some clones are absent from its copies; in checked studies, under half trace to an unresolved V gene, and the reason for the others is unknown. Here the sample has about 140,000 clones; approximately 86% occur a single time. The ten top clones hold less than 2% of the sample. The specimen sequenced was peripheral blood. The source of these receptors is a woman in her sixties with acute or convalescent COVID-19.

This chain links TRBV5-1 with TRBJ1-3; no clear D. Deletions cut 0 bases from V and 3 bases from J, with 13 bases between. Germline values: CDR1 SGHRS, CDR2 YFSETQ. This CDR3 comprises 16 residues. The CDR3 spells CASSLVGLGGGNTIYF. DNA of the CDR3: TGCGCCAGCAGCTTGGTCGGGTTAGGCGGTGGAAACACCATATATTTT.

The rearrangement uses TRBV4-3 and TRBJ1-5; 8 bases are a match to TRBD1. CDR1 is LGHNA, CDR2 YSLEER, per germline. The CDR3 totals 18 residues. With 0 bases clipped from V and 4 bases from J, the junction kept 11 bases outside the gene matches. The CDR3, as DNA: TGCGCCAGCAGCCAAGATTTTTTCCGACAGGGGAGGAATCAGCCCCAGCATTTT. The encoded protein is CASSQDFFRQGRNQPQHF.

The chain combines TRBV9 with TRBJ2-2; tentatively, D is TRBD1 (6 bases). The CDR3 is 14 amino acids. V lost 4 bases to trimming and J lost 5 bases, with 12 bases between them. Germline CDR1 reads SGDLS; CDR2 reads YYNGEE. DNA for the CDR3: TGTGCCAGCAGCCTGCAAACAGGGACCGGGGAGCTGTTTTTT. This encodes CASSLQTGTGELFF.

The rearrangement links TRBV7-9 to TRBJ1-1; a possible D gene is TRBD1 (6 bases). Per germline, CDR1 SEHNR and CDR2 FQNEAQ (reference sequence). V was pared by 5 bases and J by 2 bases, with 18 bases between. The CDR3 sequence is 16 residues long. DNA for the CDR3: TGTGCCAGCAGCCGAACAGGGACGTCAGGTAACACTGAAGCTTTCTTT. Its protein is CASSRTGTSGNTEAFF.

V and J are TRBV27 and TRBJ1-6, with D tentatively TRBD1 (6 bases). This CDR3 comprises 15 residues. V was pared by 7 bases and J by 7 bases, with 17 bases between. Germline V lookup: CDR1 MNHEY, CDR2 SMNVEV (reference sequence). In nucleotides, the CDR3 is TGTGCCAGCACTACCGGGGGGCCAAGGAATTCACCCCTCCACTTT. Translated, it gives CASTTGGPRNSPLHF.

The chain couples TRBV7-8 to TRBJ2-1; D unclear. Trimming took off 1 base at V and 5 bases at J, with 12 bases between the two ends. CDR1 is SGHVS and CDR2 is FQNEAQ in the germline V gene. This CDR3 has 15 amino acids. In nucleotides, the CDR3 is TGTGCCAGCAGCTTAGAAGCCGCCCTAAACAATGAGCAGTTCTTC. Protein sequence: CASSLEAALNNEQFF.

The rearrangement joins TRBV6-5 to TRBJ2-3; D may be TRBD2 (5 bases). CDR3 length: 15 residues. V was cut by 4 bases and J by 0 bases, with 11 bases left in between. CDR1 is MNHEY and CDR2 is SVGAGI in the germline V gene. The CDR3 is CASSFSGQSTDTQYF. For the CDR3, the DNA is TGTGCCAGCAGTTTCAGCGGTCAGAGCACAGATACGCAGTATTTT.

V gene TRBV10-3 combines with J gene TRBJ2-7, with a weak D call TRBD1 (5 bases). With 6 bases removed from V and 0 bases from J, the gap between germline ends came to 15 bases. The CDR3 runs 15 residues. Per the germline V gene, CDR1 is ENHRY and CDR2 is SYGVKD. The CDR3 is CAIRDMPDSSYEQYF. The DNA of the CDR3 is TGTGCCATCAGGGACATGCCCGATAGCTCCTACGAGCAGTACTTC.

The chain joins TRBV5-6 to TRBJ2-2, with TRBD1 identical over 11 bases. The CDR3 consists of 16 residues. Germline values: CDR1 SGHDT, CDR2 YYEEEE. With 3 bases clipped from V and 5 bases from J, the junction kept 6 bases outside the gene matches. This CDR3 reads CASSSGTGGRTGELFF. In DNA, the CDR3 is TGTGCCAGCAGCTCAGGGACAGGGGGAAGGACCGGGGAGCTGTTTTTT.

Only one count was recorded for this clone. The chain links TRBV5-4 to TRBJ2-2; TRBD1 is a possible D gene (6 bases). Trimming removed 5 bases at V and 3 bases at J, with 11 bases between. The germline V gene has CDR1 SGHNT and CDR2 YYREEE (reference sequence). The CDR3 loop spans 14 amino acids. The CDR3 protein is CASRGDTHTGELFF. The DNA of the CDR3 is TGTGCCAGCAGGGGGGACACCCACACCGGGGAGCTGTTTTTT.

The chain couples TRBV7-8 to TRBJ2-1; D not resolved. Between the trimmed V and J ends, which lost 5 bases and 3 bases, there was a span of 8 bases. Germline CDR1 and CDR2: SGHVS and FQNEAQ. The CDR3 extends over 13 amino acids. Here the CDR3 DNA reads TGTGCCAGCAGCAGCCCCCGCTACAATGAGCAGTTCTTC. It yields the protein CASSSPRYNEQFF.

Comments on this clone: Within the sample, other DNA sequences also encode this same CDR3. The chain carries TRBV19 and TRBJ2-7; TRBD1 matches at 9 bases. There are 14 residues in the CDR3. The germline V gene encodes CDR1 LNHDA and CDR2 SQIVND (reference sequence). With 1 base clipped from V and 2 bases from J, the junction kept 0 bases outside the gene matches. The CDR3 reads CASSIGTGAYEQYF. The CDR3 nucleotides read TGTGCCAGTAGTATAGGGACAGGGGCCTACGAGCAGTACTTC.

This chain links TRBV11-2 with TRBJ2-1, with TRBD1 matching 7 bases. After removal of 3 bases from V and 9 bases from J, the junction contained 11 bases not matched to a gene. CDR1 and CDR2 from the germline V gene are SGHAT and FQNNGV. This CDR3 region has 15 residues. CDR3 coding DNA: TGTGCCAGCAGCTTTAGTCCAACAGGGGCGGCTGAGCAGTTCTTC. The encoded protein is CASSFSPTGAAEQFF.

The genes are TRBV18 and TRBJ1-6; D not certain. The CDR3 has 17 residues. Deletions cut 5 bases from V and 0 bases from J, with 14 bases between. Per the germline V gene, CDR1 is KGHSH and CDR2 is LQKENI. CDR3 in DNA: TGTGCCAGCTCAAACAGCCAAACGAGCTCCTATAATTCACCCCTCCACTTT. This translates into CASSNSQTSSYNSPLHF.

The V call is TRBV23-1, the J call TRBJ1-2; perhaps TRBD1 as D (6 bases). TRBV23-1 is an ORF, with its function uncertain. The ends were cut back, 4 bases at V and 2 bases at J, with 14 bases in the middle. CDR3 length equals 15 residues. The CDR3 DNA is TGCGCCAGCAGTCCCCTACCGACAGGAAACTATGGCTACACCTTC. Residues: CASSPLPTGNYGYTF.

The CDR3 sequence: CASRSPGQGMQGYTF. The CDR3, as DNA: TGTGCCAGCAGATCCCCGGGACAGGGAATGCAGGGCTACACCTTC. The V and J genes are TRBV27 and TRBJ1-2, with 9 bases matching TRBD1. This CDR3 comprises 15 residues. The V gene's germline CDR1 is MNHEY and CDR2 SMNVEV (reference sequence). V was clipped by 6 bases and J by 8 bases; unmatched bases: 13.

The chain employs TRBV4-2 and TRBJ1-5; 10 bases fit TRBD1. The junction had 14 bases not matched to a gene; V was cut back by 1 base and J by 11 bases. The CDR3 is made up of 17 amino acids. Germline CDR1 and CDR2: LGHNA and YNFKEQ. CDR3 nucleotide sequence: TGTGCCAGCAGCCAAGGTAGGGACAGGGGTGGGGACAGCACCCAGCATTTT. Protein sequence: CASSQGRDRGGDSTQHF.

The chain combines TRBV28 with TRBJ1-2; 8 nucleotides agree with TRBD1. V lost 2 bases to trimming and J lost 7 bases; unmatched junction nucleotides: 6. This CDR3 has 14 amino acids. Germline-derived CDR1 and CDR2 are MDHEN and SYDVKM. The CDR3 spells CASSLGQGAVGYTF. As DNA, the CDR3 is TGTGCCAGCAGTTTAGGGCAGGGGGCGGTTGGCTACACCTTC.

The rearrangement joins TRBV5-1 to TRBJ2-5; 8 bases are shared with TRBD2. With V trimmed by 4 bases and J by 3 bases, 2 bases remained unmatched. The CDR3 spans 13 residues. Per the germline V gene, CDR1 is SGHRS and CDR2 is YFSETQ. In DNA, the CDR3 is TGCGCCAGCAGCCTTAGCGGGGAAGAGACCCAGTACTTC. It specifies CASSLSGEETQYF.

The rearrangement joins TRBV12-3 or TRBV12-4 to TRBJ1-1; 10 bases are a match to TRBD1. The CDR3 has 12 residues. J was trimmed by 10 bases and V by 4 bases; bases with no gene match: 3. The CDR3 sequence: CASSSRTGGAFF. CDR3 sequence (DNA): TGTGCCAGCAGTTCCCGGACAGGGGGAGCTTTCTTT.

The V and J genes are TRBV7-9 and TRBJ1-2, with 8 bases identical to TRBD1. This CDR3 region has 15 residues. Germline V gene data show CDR1 as SEHNR and CDR2 as FQNEAQ (reference sequence). V gave up 5 bases and J gave up 0 bases; unmatched junction bases: 5. CDR3 coding DNA: TGTGCCAGCAGCCCGGACAGGGCCACTAACTATGGCTACACCTTC. Encoded protein: CASSPDRATNYGYTF.

V and J are TRBV6-6 and TRBJ1-1; TRBD1 is a possible D gene (5 bases). The germline V gene has CDR1 MNHNY and CDR2 SVGAGI (reference sequence). Trimming left V 2 bases short and J 5 bases short, with 15 bases between. This CDR3 contains 15 residues. CDR3 in amino acids: CASSYQGISWTEAFF. As DNA, the CDR3 is TGTGCCAGCAGTTACCAGGGAATAAGTTGGACTGAAGCTTTCTTT.

The J gene is TRBJ2-2, the V gene TRBV4-3; D is unresolved. The CDR3 has 15 amino acids. From germline, CDR1 is LGHNA and CDR2 YSLEER. Trimming cost V 0 bases and J 4 bases, with 9 bases left between them. The CDR3 coding sequence is TGCGCCAGCAGCCAAGATAGGAGTACCACCGGGGAGCTGTTTTTT. Translation: CASSQDRSTTGELFF.

The chain joins TRBV6-2 or TRBV6-3 to TRBJ1-5, with D maybe TRBD1 (6 bases). Deletions cut 6 bases from V and 4 bases from J, with 19 bases between. CDR1 MNHEY and CDR2 SVGEGT come from the germline V gene. This CDR3 is 16 amino acids long. CDR3 nucleotides: TGTGCCAGCAGCCCGCGACCGGACAGACTAAATCAGCCCCAGCATTTT. Translation: CASSPRPDRLNQPQHF.

The rearrangement links TRBV7-9 to TRBJ1-4; TRBD1 aligns across 8 bases. V dropped 5 bases and J dropped 5; count of bases not matched to a gene: 7. Per germline, CDR1 SEHNR and CDR2 FQNEAQ (reference sequence). This CDR3 is 15 amino acids long. The CDR3 region has the DNA TGTGCCAGCAGCCCCCCGGGACAGGAGAATGAAAAACTGTTTTTT. It translates to CASSPPGQENEKLFF.

Written as DNA, the CDR3 is TGTGCCTGGAGGGAGGGGTACAGGTGGGACACCGGGGAGCTGTTTTTT. It specifies CAWREGYRWDTGELFF. The chain is built from TRBV30 and TRBJ2-2; weak D call: TRBD2 (6 bases). The germline V and J ends were trimmed by 3 bases and 3 bases, with 17 bases remaining between them. CDR1 and CDR2 from the germline V gene are GTSNPN and SVGIG (reference sequence). The CDR3 has 16 amino acids.

The CDR3 DNA follows: TGTGCCATCAGTGTATCTGACAGAAGCACAGATACGCAGTATTTT. It yields the protein CAISVSDRSTDTQYF. The rearrangement links TRBV10-3 to TRBJ2-3; D is possibly TRBD1 (5 bases). Trimming cost V 4 bases and J 0 bases, with 11 bases left between them. This CDR3 has 15 amino acids. The germline CDR1 and CDR2 sequences are ENHRY and SYGVKD.

The V gene is TRBV6-5, the J gene TRBJ2-1; 7 positions agree with TRBD2. After removal of 4 bases from V and 8 bases from J, the junction contained 11 bases not matched to a gene. This CDR3 has 15 amino acids. Germline CDR1 MNHEY, CDR2 SVGAGI. CDR3 sequence reads: CASSSTQAGRDEQFF. CDR3 DNA sequence: TGTGCCAGCAGTTCCACCCAAGCGGGGCGCGATGAGCAGTTCTTC.